The rows below give T cell receptor beta chains drawn from one sample of a study of T cells in Graves' hyperthyroidism and ophthalmopathy. TCRdb reanalysed the multiplex PCR reads using MiXCR and keeps one entry per CDR3 protein. The sample consists of hundreds of thousands of distinct CDR3 sequences, 14% to 15% of them appearing once. Specimen: blood. The receptor set was obtained from a woman in her thirties or forties with Graves' ophthalmopathy. Each CDR3 is given with its conserved first and last residue. A D gene is named only where the DNA matches it firmly. Size is stated for part of the rows, as once, few or many counts, or as a class when the clone is expanded.

V: TRBV28
D: TRBD2
size: NA
J: TRBJ2-5
DNA: TGTGCCAGCAGTCCCCCCAGAGGCGGGAGAGTGTCAGAGACCCAGTACTTC
CDR3: CASSPPRGGRVSETQYF

V: TRBV30
D: NA
size: many
J: TRBJ1-1
DNA: TGTGCCTTCCCAGGGGTTTCGGGGACTGAAGCTTTCTTT
CDR3: CAFPGVSGTEAFF

V: TRBV28
D: NA
size: NA
J: TRBJ1-1
DNA: TGTGCCAGCAGCCCCCGGGGGTCACCGAACACTGAAGCTTTCTTT
CDR3: CASSPRGSPNTEAFF

V: TRBV19
D: NA
size: many
J: TRBJ2-7
DNA: TGTGCCAGTAGTACCACTTGGGACTCGAGCTACGAGCAGTACTTC
CDR3: CASSTTWDSSYEQYF

V: TRBV12-3/TRBV12-4
D: TRBD1
size: NA
J: TRBJ1-5
DNA: TGTGCCAGCAGTATTCGCGGGACAGGGGGCAAGGGGGGCAATCAGCCCCAGCATTTT
CDR3: CASSIRGTGGKGGNQPQHF

V: TRBV27
D: NA
size: many
J: TRBJ2-7
DNA: TGTATAACAAAGAGGGGGCGCGGGGACGAGCAGTACTTC
CDR3: CITKRGRGDEQYF

V: TRBV12-3/TRBV12-4
D: NA
size: many
J: TRBJ2-2
DNA: TGTGCCAGCAAGGATTTCAACACCGGGGAGCTGTTTTTT
CDR3: CASKDFNTGELFF

V: TRBV6-1
D: TRBD1
size: NA
J: TRBJ1-2
DNA: TGTGCCAGCACCCTAGGACAGGGGGCAAGGGGCTACACCTTC
CDR3: CASTLGQGARGYTF

V: TRBV6-5
D: NA
size: many
J: TRBJ2-5
DNA: TGTGCCAGCAGTACCCAGACAGTGGGACAAGAGACCCAGTACTTC
CDR3: CASSTQTVGQETQYF

V: TRBV7-2
D: TRBD1
size: NA
J: TRBJ1-2
DNA: TGTGCCAGCAGCTCAACAGGGGGCGCGCTTAGTGGCTACACCTTC
CDR3: CASSSTGGALSGYTF

V: TRBV27
D: NA
size: NA
J: TRBJ2-6
DNA: TGTGCCAGCAGTTTCGCAGTAACTGGGGCCAACGTCCTGACTTTC
CDR3: CASSFAVTGANVLTF

V: TRBV4-1
D: TRBD1
size: many
J: TRBJ1-1
DNA: TGCGCCAGCAGCCTCGTACAGGGGATGAACACTGAAGCTTTCTTT
CDR3: CASSLVQGMNTEAFF

V: TRBV19
D: NA
size: many
J: TRBJ1-1
DNA: TGTGCCAGTAGTCCCCGCTCGGGGGTTGAAGCTTTCTTT
CDR3: CASSPRSGVEAFF

V: TRBV12-5
D: NA
size: NA
J: TRBJ1-1
DNA: TGTGCTAGTGCCTCCCAGGGTCGCACTGAAGCTTTCTTT
CDR3: CASASQGRTEAFF

V: TRBV6-5
D: NA
size: many
J: TRBJ1-2
DNA: TGTGCCAGCAGTTACGGGGGCACGGACTATGGCTACACCTTC
CDR3: CASSYGGTDYGYTF

V: TRBV5-5
D: NA
size: many
J: TRBJ1-5
DNA: TGTGCCAGCAGCTATCGGGACGTCAATCAGCCCCAGCATTTT
CDR3: CASSYRDVNQPQHF

V: TRBV27
D: TRBD1
size: NA
J: TRBJ1-6
DNA: TGTGCCAGCAGTCCTGGGACAGGGGCTTCACCCCTCCACTTT
CDR3: CASSPGTGASPLHF

V: TRBV12-3/TRBV12-4
D: TRBD1
size: many
J: TRBJ2-5
DNA: TGCGCCAGCAGCTTTAGGACAGGGGAGGAGACCCAGTACTTC
CDR3: CASSFRTGEETQYF

V: TRBV6-5
D: TRBD1
size: many
J: TRBJ2-7
DNA: TGTGCCAGCAGAACGACCAGGGGGCTTGAGCAGTACTTC
CDR3: CASRTTRGLEQYF

V: TRBV11-2
D: NA
size: NA
J: TRBJ1-3
DNA: TGTGCCAGCAGCTTAGAAGGGAGCTTCTCTGGAAACACCATATATTTT
CDR3: CASSLEGSFSGNTIYF

V: TRBV2
D: NA
size: few
J: TRBJ1-2
DNA: TGTGCCAGCAGGGACACCGGGACAAGTAGCTACACCTTC
CDR3: CASRDTGTSSYTF

V: TRBV7-2
D: TRBD1
size: NA
J: TRBJ2-5
DNA: TGTGCCAGCAGCTTGCGGGCAGGGGGCGCGAATGAGACCCAGTACTTC
CDR3: CASSLRAGGANETQYF

V: TRBV15
D: NA
size: many
J: TRBJ1-2
DNA: TGTGCCACCAGCAGAGATTTGGAGGCGGCCAATGGCTACACCTTC
CDR3: CATSRDLEAANGYTF

V: TRBV19
D: NA
size: NA
J: TRBJ2-2
DNA: TGTGCCAGTAATCGCAGGGTTCCGGTCACCGGGGAGCTGTTTTTT
CDR3: CASNRRVPVTGELFF

V: TRBV11-1
D: TRBD2
size: many
J: TRBJ2-7
DNA: TGTGCCAGCAGCTTTCCTTCGACTAGCGGATCTACCTACGAGCAGTACTTC
CDR3: CASSFPSTSGSTYEQYF

V: TRBV12-3/TRBV12-4
D: NA
size: many
J: TRBJ2-5
DNA: TGTGCCAGCAGGCCGACGGGACAAGAGACCCAGTACTTC
CDR3: CASRPTGQETQYF

V: TRBV25-1
D: NA
size: many
J: TRBJ2-7
DNA: TGTGCCAGCAGTGAAGTTTCGCAGGGGACGAACTACGAGCAGTACTTC
CDR3: CASSEVSQGTNYEQYF

V: TRBV18
D: NA
size: NA
J: TRBJ1-1
DNA: TGTGCCAGCTCACCACAGCGGGAGAACACTGAAGCTTTCTTT
CDR3: CASSPQRENTEAFF

V: TRBV19
D: NA
size: many
J: TRBJ1-1
DNA: TGTGCCAGTAGCCTGACAGAGATGAACACTGAAGCTTTCTTT
CDR3: CASSLTEMNTEAFF

V: TRBV20-1
D: NA
size: many
J: TRBJ2-7
DNA: TGCAGTGCTAGAGATCTCGCGGGCTCCTACGAGCAGTACTTC
CDR3: CSARDLAGSYEQYF

V: TRBV4-1
D: TRBD1
size: few
J: TRBJ2-7
DNA: TGCGCCAGCAGCCAAGAAGACAGGGGCTACGAGCAGTACTTC
CDR3: CASSQEDRGYEQYF

V: TRBV11-2
D: NA
size: NA
J: TRBJ2-7
DNA: TGTGCCAGCAGCTTAGATCTTCCAGGGGTCTACGAGCAGTACTTC
CDR3: CASSLDLPGVYEQYF

V: TRBV11-2
D: NA
size: many
J: TRBJ2-5
DNA: TGTGCCAGCAGCTCCCTGCAGGCGGCTCAAGAGACCCAGTACTTC
CDR3: CASSSLQAAQETQYF

V: TRBV7-6
D: NA
size: many
J: TRBJ2-1
DNA: TGTGCCAGCAGCTTCTCGGGGCCCTACAATGAGCAGTTCTTC
CDR3: CASSFSGPYNEQFF

V: TRBV28
D: TRBD1
size: many
J: TRBJ2-7
DNA: TGTGCCAGCAGTACAGGGGGTATGGACGAGCAGTACTTC
CDR3: CASSTGGMDEQYF

V: TRBV3-1
D: NA
size: few
J: TRBJ1-1
DNA: TGTGCCAGCAGCCAGGAGACAGGTCACAACACTGAAGCTTTCTTT
CDR3: CASSQETGHNTEAFF

V: TRBV28
D: NA
size: many
J: TRBJ2-5
DNA: TGTGCCAGCAGTTTACTAGATGCAGAGACCCAGTACTTC
CDR3: CASSLLDAETQYF

V: TRBV10-3
D: NA
size: many
J: TRBJ1-6
DNA: TGTGCCATCCGCTGGGACACGTATAATTCACCCCTCCACTTT
CDR3: CAIRWDTYNSPLHF

V: TRBV4-1
D: NA
size: few
J: TRBJ1-5
DNA: TGCGCCAGCAGCCTCGCCCCAACGAGGCAGCCCCAGCATTTT
CDR3: CASSLAPTRQPQHF

V: TRBV12-3/TRBV12-4
D: NA
size: few
J: TRBJ1-1
DNA: TGTGCCAGCAGCTCTTTCTTGAACACTGAAGCTTTCTTT
CDR3: CASSSFLNTEAFF